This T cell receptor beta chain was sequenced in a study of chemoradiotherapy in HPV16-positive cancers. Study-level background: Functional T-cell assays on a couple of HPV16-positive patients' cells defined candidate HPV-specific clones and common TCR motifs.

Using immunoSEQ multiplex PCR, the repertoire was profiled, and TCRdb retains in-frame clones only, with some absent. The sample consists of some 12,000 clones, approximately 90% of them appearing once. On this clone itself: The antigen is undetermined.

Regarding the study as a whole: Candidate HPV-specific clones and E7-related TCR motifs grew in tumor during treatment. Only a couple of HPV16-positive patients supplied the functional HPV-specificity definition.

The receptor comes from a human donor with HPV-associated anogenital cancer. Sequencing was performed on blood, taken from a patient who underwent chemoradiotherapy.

The CDR3 here is CASSRGQGQTQYF. The CDR3 DNA is TGTGCCAGCAGCCGCGGACAGGGCCAGACCCAGTACTTC. This chain uses TRBV11-3 with TRBJ2-5; TRBD1 matches 8 bases. Germline loops: CDR1 SGHNT, CDR2 YENEEA. CDR3 size: 13 residues. Germline trimming cut 5 bases from V and 6 bases from J; bases unmatched to any gene: 5.